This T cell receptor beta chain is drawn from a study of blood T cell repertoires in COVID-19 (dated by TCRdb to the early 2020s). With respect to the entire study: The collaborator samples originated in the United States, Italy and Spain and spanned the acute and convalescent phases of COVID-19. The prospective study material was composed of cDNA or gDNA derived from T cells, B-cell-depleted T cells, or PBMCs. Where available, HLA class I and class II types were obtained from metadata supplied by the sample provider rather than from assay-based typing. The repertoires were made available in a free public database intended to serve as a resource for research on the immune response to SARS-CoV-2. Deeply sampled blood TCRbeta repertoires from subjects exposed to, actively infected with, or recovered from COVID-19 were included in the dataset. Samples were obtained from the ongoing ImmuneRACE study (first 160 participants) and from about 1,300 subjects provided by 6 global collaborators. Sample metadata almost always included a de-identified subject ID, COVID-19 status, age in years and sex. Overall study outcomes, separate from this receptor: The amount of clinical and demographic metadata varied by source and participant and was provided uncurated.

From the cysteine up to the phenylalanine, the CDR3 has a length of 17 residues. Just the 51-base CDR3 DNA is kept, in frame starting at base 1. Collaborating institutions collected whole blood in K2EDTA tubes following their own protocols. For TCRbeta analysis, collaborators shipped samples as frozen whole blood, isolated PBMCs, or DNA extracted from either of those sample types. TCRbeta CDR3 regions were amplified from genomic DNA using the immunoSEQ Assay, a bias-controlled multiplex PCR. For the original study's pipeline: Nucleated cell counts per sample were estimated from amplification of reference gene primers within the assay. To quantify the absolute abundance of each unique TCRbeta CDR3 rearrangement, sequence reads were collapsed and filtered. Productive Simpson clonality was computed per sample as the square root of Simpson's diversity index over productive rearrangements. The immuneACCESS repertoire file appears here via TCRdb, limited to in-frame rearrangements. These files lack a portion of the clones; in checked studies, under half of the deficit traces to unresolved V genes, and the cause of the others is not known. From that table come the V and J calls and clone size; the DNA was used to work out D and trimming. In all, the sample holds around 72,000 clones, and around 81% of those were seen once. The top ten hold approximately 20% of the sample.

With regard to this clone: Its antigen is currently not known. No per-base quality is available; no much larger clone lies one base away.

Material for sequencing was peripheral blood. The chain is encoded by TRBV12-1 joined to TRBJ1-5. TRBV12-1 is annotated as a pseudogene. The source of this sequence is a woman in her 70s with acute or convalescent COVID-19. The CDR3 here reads CASSPRGGARSNQPQHF. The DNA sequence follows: TGTGCCAGCAGCCCTAGGGGGGGGGCAAGGAGCAATCAGCCCCAGCATTTT.